This TCR beta chain is drawn from a study of control samples from healthy donors and cancer patients. The CDR3 contains 12 residues. V lost 8 bases and J lost 7, with 9 bases in between. Germline CDR1 reads SNHLY; CDR2 reads FYNNEI. This clone was counted between two and nine times. Profiling relied on immunoSEQ multiplex PCR, and the TCRdb table lists in-frame clones only, not all of them. This repertoire shows approximately 70,000 clones, roughly 82% found once; its top ten account for about 15%. This TCR was sampled from a man aged 50 to 60 in good health. The chain employs TRBV2 and TRBJ1-6; D remains unclear. The sample consisted of blood. CDR3 sequence: CASRQRNSPLHF. CDR3 DNA: TGTGCCAGCCGGCAGAGAAATTCACCCCTCCACTTT.